The 31 T cell receptor beta chains presented below share a single source sample, sequenced in a study of CD8 T cells in Susac syndrome. With random hexamers, reverse transcription was performed on about 0.5 to 1 ug of RNA. TCRdb processed the immunoSEQ multiplex PCR reads anew with MiXCR; each CDR3 protein has one entry. The data contain over 350,000 distinct CDR3 sequences, approximately 85% of them singletons. Sequencing used CD8+ T cells from PBMCs. The source of these receptors is a human donor with multiple sclerosis.

DNA of the CDR3: TGTGCCAGCAGTTACTCTTTAGCTAGCGGGGGGGAATACAATGAGCAGTTCTTC. This sequence encodes CASSYSLASGGEYNEQFF. The rearrangement joins TRBV6-5 to TRBJ2-1, with 12 positions matching TRBD2. The CDR3 runs to 18 residues. V shed 0 bases and J 4 bases; nucleotides not matched to a gene: 7. Germline CDR1 is MNHEY and CDR2 is SVGAGI.

The chain carries TRBV14 and TRBJ2-3; tentatively, D is TRBD1 or TRBD2 (6 bases each). V was cut by 2 bases and J by 4 bases, with 19 bases left in between. The CDR3 length is 17 residues. Germline V gives CDR1 SGHDN, CDR2 FVKESK. The CDR3 DNA reads as TGTGCCAGCAGCCAACGGCAAGGGGGGAGCTATTCAGATACGCAGTATTTT. This sequence encodes CASSQRQGGSYSDTQYF. Full variable domain (outside the CDR3, taken from reference TRBV14 and TRBJ2-3): EAGVTQFPSHSVIEKGQTVTLRCDPISGHDNLYWYRRVMGKEIKFLLHFVKESKQDESGMPNNRFLAERTGGTYSTLKVQPAELEDSGVYFCASSQRQGGSYSDTQYFGPGTRLTVL.

The genes are TRBV28 and TRBJ1-1; D might be TRBD1 (5 bases). V lost 6 bases and J lost 7, with 18 bases in between. The CDR3 runs to 14 residues. In germline, CDR1 is MDHEN, CDR2 SYDVKM. DNA of the CDR3: TGTGCCAGCAGAATAGAGGGGTTTCAGGGTGAAGCTTTCTTT. This encodes CASRIEGFQGEAFF. Looking up the rest from reference TRBV28 and TRBJ1-1 gives the full variable domain: DVKVTQSSRYLVKRTGEKVFLECVQDMDHENMFWYRQDPGLGLRLIYFSYDVKMKEKGDIPEGYSVSREKKERFSLILESASTNQTSMYLCASRIEGFQGEAFFGQGTRLTVV.

This chain links TRBV27 with TRBJ2-1; the D is unclear. Trimming pared 1 base from V and 6 bases from J, leaving 13 bases between. This CDR3 spans 15 amino acids. In germline, CDR1 is MNHEY, CDR2 SMNVEV (reference sequence). The CDR3 nucleotides are TGTGCCAGCAGTTTATTTTTCGGTTGGATCAATGAGCAGTTCTTC. Its protein product is CASSLFFGWINEQFF.

The V gene is TRBV6-5, the J gene TRBJ2-5; D remains unclear. Germline V gives CDR1 MNHEY, CDR2 SVGAGI. V was cut by 2 bases and J by 5 bases, with 18 bases left in between. The length of the CDR3 is 16 residues. The CDR3 bases are TGTGCCAGCAGTTACCTTTTAGGAAAGGAAGGGGAGACCCAGTACTTC. It translates to CASSYLLGKEGETQYF.

This chain uses TRBV27 with TRBJ1-2, with D maybe TRBD1 (5 bases). Per germline, CDR1 MNHEY and CDR2 SMNVEV (reference sequence). The germline V and J ends were trimmed by 6 bases and 4 bases, with 9 bases remaining between them. CDR3 length equals 12 residues. The CDR3 DNA follows: TGTGCCAGCAGAGGACAATCCTATGGCTACACCTTC. This codes for CASRGQSYGYTF.

The DNA for the CDR3 is TGCGCCAGCAGCCAAGGTGTGGGAGGGCCCCCCAATGAGCAGTTCTTC. It codes for CASSQGVGGPPNEQFF. The V call is TRBV4-1, the J call TRBJ2-1; 7 bases align to TRBD2. CDR3 size: 16 residues. Trimming cost V 1 base and J 6 bases; bases outside gene matches: 9. Germline V gene sequence: CDR1 MGHRA, CDR2 YSYEKL.

The chain carries TRBV25-1 and TRBJ2-7; D is undetermined. This CDR3 comprises 11 residues. CDR1 is MGHDK and CDR2 is SYGVNS in the germline V gene. V was clipped by 4 bases and J by 7 bases, with 8 bases between them. CDR3 residues: CASSVNLEQYF. For the CDR3, the DNA is TGTGCCAGCAGTGTCAACTTAGAGCAGTACTTC.

In its sample, this clonotype was seen once. This chain connects TRBV6-5 to TRBJ2-1; 7 bases line up with TRBD1. Trimming at V came to 0 bases and at J to 8 bases, leaving 19 bases not matched to a gene. The CDR3 is 19 amino acids. Germline V lookup: CDR1 MNHEY, CDR2 SVGAGI. In DNA, the CDR3 is TGTGCCAGCAGTTACTCCGGACAGGCTTTAAGGTCATACAACGATGAGCAGTTCTTC. Amino acids: CASSYSGQALRSYNDEQFF.

This chain connects TRBV30 to TRBJ2-4, with 12 nucleotides matching TRBD2. J gave up 4 bases and V 5 bases, and 6 bases lay outside the gene matches. The length of the CDR3 is 15 residues. CDR1 and CDR2 from the germline V gene are GTSNPN and SVGIG (reference sequence). The CDR3 protein is CAWGSGTSGKNIQYF. The CDR3 DNA reads TGTGCCTGGGGATCCGGGACTAGCGGGAAAAACATTCAGTACTTC.

The V and J genes are TRBV5-1 and TRBJ1-1; no definite D call. The CDR3 sequence is 13 residues long. Germline CDR1 is SGHRS and CDR2 is YFSETQ. Trimming shortened V by 4 bases and J by 3 bases, and 10 bases separated the two germline ends. As DNA, the CDR3 is TGCGCCAGCAGCCGTTCGTCGGACACTGAAGCTTTCTTT. It specifies CASSRSSDTEAFF.

The rearrangement joins TRBV25-1 to TRBJ2-2; 7 nucleotides align to TRBD2. This CDR3 comprises 15 residues. Germline values: CDR1 MGHDK, CDR2 SYGVNS. V lost 3 bases to trimming and J lost 1 base; unmatched junction nucleotides: 2. CDR3 amino acids: CASSDRGGNTGELFF. Here the CDR3 DNA reads TGTGCCAGCAGTGACCGCGGGGGGAACACCGGGGAGCTGTTTTTT.

The rearrangement uses TRBV12-3 or TRBV12-4 and TRBJ2-1; 10 nucleotides line up with TRBD1. The length of the CDR3 is 15 residues. Trimming removed 7 bases from V and 8 bases from J; junction bases left unmatched: 11. Written as DNA, the CDR3 is TGTGCCAGCACACTAGGACAGGGGGGATCCTATGAGCAGTTCTTC. Residues: CASTLGQGGSYEQFF.

As regards this clonotype: Sequence at one end of the junction differs from germline and may be a read error. This chain joins TRBV29-1 and TRBJ1-1; D uncertain. This CDR3 comprises 11 residues. CDR1 and CDR2 from the germline V gene are SQVTM and ANQGSEA. The CDR3 is CSFEGGSEAFF. The DNA of the CDR3 is TGCAGCTTTGAAGGAGGGTCTGAAGCTTTCTTT.

The V call is TRBV12-3 or TRBV12-4, the J call TRBJ1-5; tentatively, D is TRBD1 (5 bases). This CDR3 spans 15 amino acids. The germline V and J ends were trimmed by 2 bases and 5 bases, with 13 bases remaining between them. CDR3 nucleotide sequence: TGTGCCAGCAGTTTAAGAGGGGATGGGGATCAGCCCCAGCATTTT. Amino acids: CASSLRGDGDQPQHF.

The genes are TRBV3-1 and TRBJ2-7; D is undetermined. Germline CDR1 and CDR2: LGHDT and YNNKEL (reference sequence). Trimming removed 0 bases from V and 1 base from J, with 10 bases in between. The length of the CDR3 is 15 residues. The CDR3 bases are TGTGCCAGCAGCCAAGATCCGGGCCCGTCCTACGAGCAGTACTTC. Protein product: CASSQDPGPSYEQYF.

V usage is TRBV12-3 or TRBV12-4 and J usage is TRBJ2-2; unclear D gene. Trimming pared 1 base from V and 6 bases from J, leaving 9 bases between. CDR3 length: 14 amino acids. In DNA form, the CDR3 reads TGTGCCAGCAGTTTAGGTGCAGTACCCGGGGAGCTGTTTTTT. Protein: CASSLGAVPGELFF.

The rearrangement joins TRBV27 to TRBJ2-7; 9 nucleotides align to TRBD1. Germline lookup yields CDR1 MNHEY and CDR2 SMNVEV (reference sequence). V shed 3 bases, J shed 4 bases, and the junction held 7 bases outside the gene matches. The length of the CDR3 is 15 residues. The CDR3 reads CASSLGTGLVYEQYF. CDR3 sequence (DNA): TGTGCCAGCAGTTTGGGGACAGGGCTCGTATACGAGCAGTACTTC.

This chain connects TRBV2 to TRBJ2-7; possibly TRBD2 for D (5 bases). Trimming left V 10 bases short and J 3 bases short, with 10 bases between. This CDR3 has 11 residues. Looked up from germline, CDR1 is SNHLY and CDR2 is FYNNEI. The CDR3 is CATYEGYEQYF. CDR3 coding DNA: TGTGCCACCTACGAGGGCTACGAGCAGTACTTC.

The rearrangement links TRBV3-1 to TRBJ2-1; D uncertain. The CDR3 spans 16 residues. The germline CDR1 and CDR2 sequences are LGHDT and YNNKEL (reference sequence). The ends were cut back, 0 bases at V and 4 bases at J, with 13 bases in the middle. Here the CDR3 DNA reads TGTGCCAGCAGCCAAGAGGGCCTGGTCGGATACAATGAGCAGTTCTTC. Its protein is CASSQEGLVGYNEQFF.

This chain uses TRBV12-5 with TRBJ1-5; no clear D gene. The V gene lost 4 bases and the J gene lost 4 bases, with 11 bases spanning the gap. The CDR3 consists of 14 residues. In germline, CDR1 is LGHNT, CDR2 FRNRAP. The DNA of the CDR3 is TGTGCTAGTGGTTCCCCCGACTCAAATCAGCCCCAGCATTTT. Residues: CASGSPDSNQPQHF.

The chain employs TRBV19 and TRBJ2-1; D not resolved. Trimming removed 3 bases from V and 6 bases from J, with 6 bases in between. This CDR3 comprises 12 residues. The germline V gene has CDR1 LNHDA and CDR2 SQIVND (reference sequence). The DNA for the CDR3 is TGTGCCAGTAGTATGCAAACCAATGAGCAGTTCTTC. This translates into CASSMQTNEQFF.

This chain joins TRBV6-1 and TRBJ1-2, with a possible D match to TRBD1 (6 bases). The germline CDR1 and CDR2 sequences are MNHNS and SASEGT. CDR3 length: 11 residues. Deletions cut 8 bases from V and 6 bases from J, with 10 bases between. The DNA for the CDR3 is TGTGCCAGCGTACAGGGAGATGGCTACACCTTC. Translation gives CASVQGDGYTF.

This chain connects TRBV30 to TRBJ2-3; 8 positions agree with TRBD2. CDR1 is GTSNPN, CDR2 SVGIG, per germline (reference sequence). With V trimmed by 4 bases and J by 0 bases, 3 bases remained unmatched. The CDR3 length is 14 residues. For the CDR3, the DNA is TGTGCCTGGAATCGGGGGGGAAGCACAGATACGCAGTATTTT. Translated: CAWNRGGSTDTQYF.

This clonotype appeared a single time. V gene TRBV5-6 combines with J gene TRBJ1-2; 11 bases match TRBD1. The CDR3 is 18 amino acids. The J segment lost 7 bases and the V segment lost 6 bases, leaving 20 bases of the junction unmatched. CDR1 and CDR2 (germline): SGHDT, YYEEEE. CDR3 residues: CASTTQGTGGITLSGYTF. CDR3 in DNA: TGTGCCAGCACCACACAAGGGACAGGGGGTATAACGCTTTCTGGCTACACCTTC.

This sequence joins TRBV20-1 and TRBJ2-1; possibly TRBD2 for D (6 bases). CDR3 size: 15 residues. Between the trimmed V and J ends, which lost 1 base and 4 bases, there was a span of 14 bases. The germline CDR1 and CDR2 sequences are DFQATT and SNEGSKA (reference sequence). CDR3 coding DNA: TGCAGTGCTAGAGTGCGGCGGGATTATTACAATGAGCAGTTCTTC. Protein sequence: CSARVRRDYYNEQFF.

This chain uses TRBV12-3 or TRBV12-4 with TRBJ1-2, with D possibly TRBD1 on 5 matching bases. Trimming removed 6 bases at V and 5 bases at J, with 19 bases between. The CDR3 sequence is 15 residues long. In DNA form, the CDR3 reads TGTGCCAGCAGCCGCGGGGCTTCGGCGAATTATGGCTACACCTTC. This sequence encodes CASSRGASANYGYTF.

This chain links TRBV5-4 with TRBJ1-1; the D gene is possibly TRBD1 (5 bases). Germline loops: CDR1 SGHNT, CDR2 YYREEE (reference sequence). Trimming took off 6 bases at V and 3 bases at J, with 9 bases between the two ends. This CDR3 spans 12 amino acids. This CDR3 is CASTQGHTEAFF. The CDR3 DNA reads TGTGCCAGCACCCAGGGCCACACTGAAGCTTTCTTT.

The gene calls are TRBV19 and TRBJ1-5; possibly TRBD1 for D (5 bases). Trimming removed 3 bases from V and 1 base from J, with 10 bases in between. CDR1 is LNHDA and CDR2 is SQIVND in the germline V gene (reference sequence). The CDR3 contains 15 residues. CDR3 sequence reads: CASSIFPGSNQPQHF. CDR3 in DNA: TGTGCCAGTAGTATCTTCCCAGGGAGCAATCAGCCCCAGCATTTT. The whole variable domain, remainder taken from reference TRBV19 and TRBJ1-5, is DGGITQSPKYLFRKEGQNVTLSCEQNLNHDAMYWYRQDPGQGLRLIYYSQIVNDFQKGDIAEGYSVSREKKESFPLTVTSAQKNPTAFYLCASSIFPGSNQPQHFGDGTRLSIL.

The chain links TRBV4-1 to TRBJ2-7; D might be TRBD1 or TRBD2, each matching 5 bases. V lost 0 bases and J 3 bases, leaving 12 bases between the germline ends. Germline CDR1 is MGHRA and CDR2 is YSYEKL. The length of the CDR3 is 15 residues. CDR3 protein: CASSQDVQGVYEQYF. CDR3 coding DNA: TGCGCCAGCAGCCAAGATGTGCAGGGAGTCTACGAGCAGTACTTC.

Only a few counts were recorded for this clonotype. The genes are TRBV6-5 and TRBJ2-7; D is undetermined. Germline V gives CDR1 MNHEY, CDR2 SVGAGI. The CDR3 contains 13 residues. The germline V and J ends were trimmed by 3 bases and 2 bases, with 8 bases remaining between them. This CDR3 reads CASSYGYPYEQYF. In nucleotides, the CDR3 is TGTGCCAGCAGTTATGGTTACCCCTACGAGCAGTACTTC.